The subject of this entry is one T cell receptor beta chain. Its cognate antigen is unknown. TCRdb re-called the reads through MiXCR, storing one row per CDR3 protein. The sample lists roughly 230,000 distinct CDR3 sequences, 15% to 20% occurring once. The length of the CDR3 is 17 residues. Looked up from germline, CDR1 is MDHEN and CDR2 is SYDVKM. The trim removed 1 base at V and 2 bases at J, leaving 9 bases unmatched. This sample was included in a study of T cell repertoires in cytomegalovirus infection. Across the whole study: Both a matching HLA type and CMV infection were indicated by public TCR beta signatures.

Findings and caveats of the study: The response measured ex vivo was dominated by TCR beta clonotypes (HLA-C-restricted and CMV-specific). Public TCR beta family frequency separated CMV-and-HLA carriers, including in an independent cohort.

Sequencing input: CD8+ T cells from PBMCs. The gene calls are TRBV28 and TRBJ1-2; 8 nucleotides line up with TRBD1. The TCR originated in a human donor in good health (CMV status not recorded). Some clones in this sample may be carry-over from other donors' samples. In nucleotides, the CDR3 is TGTGCCAGCAGTTTATACCCAGGACAGGGCATCAACTATGGCTACACCTTC. Amino acids: CASSLYPGQGINYGYTF.